This T cell receptor (beta chain) was obtained from a study of cytomegalovirus exposure and HLA in healthy donors. Study-wide points: TCR beta V segments were, for the most part, productive about 87% or about 30% of the time in an earlier analysis.

Of note for this clone: The antigen is unknown.

As for the donors, each was a healthy bone marrow donor. Primers for the PCR totalled 60 Vbeta and 13 Jbeta. The repertoire was sequenced with immunoSEQ multiplex PCR; TCRdb's copy has only in-frame clones and lacks some. The sample holds over 150,000 clones, 75% to 85% seen once. V lost 4 bases and J lost 0, with 13 bases in between. The V gene's germline CDR1 is SGHVS and CDR2 FQNEAQ. The CDR3 extends over 16 amino acids. The sequencing input was PBMCs. The TCR originated in a girl aged 2-9 years in good health and CMV-seropositive. The chain employs TRBV7-8 and TRBJ1-3; no reliable D call. CDR3 coding DNA: TGTGCCAGCAGCTGGGGAGGGTTCTTCTCTGGAAACACCATATATTTT. Protein product: CASSWGGFFSGNTIYF.